This note documents a single T cell receptor (beta chain) sequence. The antigen remains undetermined. The data derive from a study of T cells after yellow fever vaccination. In the study overall: SMART-Seq v4 Ultra Low Input served to prepare low-cell-number fractions.

Findings and caveats of the study: The appearance of a small share of clonotypes in both CD4 and CD8 compartments was observed. Clones from primary vaccination mostly reappeared after the booster (about 97% CD4, approximately 88% CD8).

The authors made TCR cDNA by 5'RACE template switching, adding a universal primer site and UMIs. Each CDR3 protein is one row after TCRdb ran MiXCR on the 5' RACE reads. The sample contains 500,000 to 650,000 distinct CDR3 sequences, 9% to 15% of which appear only once. The TCR was taken from a man younger than 40 who received the YFV17D yellow fever vaccine. This sample comprised PBMCs, obtained on the day of the yellow fever booster vaccination.

The CDR3 loop reads CARAAVSTETQYF. The DNA of the CDR3 is TGTGCCAGGGCAGCCGTTAGTACAGAGACCCAGTACTTC. The V and J genes are TRBV12-3 or TRBV12-4 and TRBJ2-5, with D unclear. The CDR3 runs 13 residues. V was shortened by 9 bases and J by 4 bases, with 15 bases between the two germline ends.